This TCR beta chain is from a study of blood T cell repertoires in COVID-19. Study-wide background: Both acute and convalescent COVID-19 samples were obtained from the United States, Italy and Spain. T cells, B-cell-depleted T cells, or PBMCs supplied cDNA or gDNA.

The CDR3 sequence is 16 residues long. V shed 2 bases and J shed 2 bases, with 13 bases lying between them. CDR1 and CDR2 from the germline V gene are KGHDR and SFDVKD. Methods used by the authors: The authors estimated nucleated cell counts from reference gene primer amplification. Sequencing used immunoSEQ multiplex PCR; TCRdb keeps in-frame clones, though not all of them. Clonal size and the V and J genes are those of that table, whereas D and trimming came from the DNA. Of about 170,000 clones listed, around nine tenths are singletons. The J gene is TRBJ2-3, the V gene TRBV24-1; D might be TRBD1 (5 bases). The sequence derives from a man aged 70 or older with acute or convalescent COVID-19. Sequencing was performed on peripheral blood. CDR3 nucleotides: TGTGCCACCAGTGATTCTCAAGCAGGGAACACAGATACGCAGTATTTT. It is translated as CATSDSQAGNTDTQYF.